Sequencing of this T cell receptor (beta chain) was carried out in a study of blood T cell repertoires in COVID-19. Looking at the study overall: The samples span acute and convalescent COVID-19 from the United States, Italy and Spain. PBMCs, B-cell-depleted T cells, or T cells were the source of the cDNA or gDNA that made up the material.

This CDR3 is built from 14 residues. With V trimmed by 0 bases and J by 7 bases, 3 bases remained unmatched. Germline CDR1 and CDR2: SNHLY and FYNNEI. Only in-frame clones appear in the TCRdb table, and some are missing; sequencing was by immunoSEQ multiplex PCR. Of over 200,000 clones in the sample, approximately 90% are singletons; the top ten hold about 0.8%. The TCR originated in a man aged 55 to 69 with COVID-19, enrolled during active disease. Sequenced sample: peripheral blood. The rearrangement joins TRBV2 to TRBJ1-2; 9 bases fit TRBD1. Written as DNA, the CDR3 is TGTGCCAGCAGTGAAGCAAGACAGGGGGGTGGCTACACCTTC. Protein: CASSEARQGGGYTF.